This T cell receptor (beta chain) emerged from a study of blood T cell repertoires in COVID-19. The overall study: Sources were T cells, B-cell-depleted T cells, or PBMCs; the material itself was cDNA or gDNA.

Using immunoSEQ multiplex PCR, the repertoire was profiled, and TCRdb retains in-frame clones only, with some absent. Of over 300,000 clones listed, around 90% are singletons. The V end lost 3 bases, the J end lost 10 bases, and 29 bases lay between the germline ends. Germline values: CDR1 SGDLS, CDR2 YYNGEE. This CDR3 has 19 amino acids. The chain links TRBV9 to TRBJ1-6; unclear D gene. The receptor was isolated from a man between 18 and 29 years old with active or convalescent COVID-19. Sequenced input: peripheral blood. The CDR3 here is CASSAHPGRSGVVSSPLHF. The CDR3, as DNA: TGTGCCAGCAGCGCCCACCCCGGTAGAAGCGGGGTAGTGAGCTCACCCCTCCACTTT. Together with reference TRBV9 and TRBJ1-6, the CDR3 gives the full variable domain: DSGVTQTPKHLITATGQRVTLRCSPRSGDLSVYWYQQSLDQGLQFLIQYYNGEERAKGNILERFSAQQFPDLHSELNLSSLELGDSALYFCASSAHPGRSGVVSSPLHFGNGTRLTVT.